The present T cell receptor beta chain was sequenced within a study of T cells in Graves' hyperthyroidism and ophthalmopathy. The TCR beta CDR3 regions underwent amplification using RNA transcripts as the source. HTBI primers were employed in a first-round RT-PCR of the TCR CDR3. TCRdb independently ran MiXCR on the multiplex PCR reads; one entry per CDR3 protein. This table holds about 340,000 distinct CDR3 sequences, 21% found once. The CDR3 has 15 amino acids. CDR1 and CDR2 (germline): SGHVS, FQNEAQ. V lost 3 bases, J lost 0 bases, and 9 bases lay in between. The sequenced sample was blood. The receptor was isolated from a woman between 50 and 59 years old with Graves' hyperthyroidism. V is TRBV7-8 and J is TRBJ2-1; D perhaps matches TRBD2 (5 bases). CDR3 coding DNA: TGTGCCAGCAGCTTTGGGGAGAGCTCCTACAATGAGCAGTTCTTC. Protein: CASSFGESSYNEQFF.